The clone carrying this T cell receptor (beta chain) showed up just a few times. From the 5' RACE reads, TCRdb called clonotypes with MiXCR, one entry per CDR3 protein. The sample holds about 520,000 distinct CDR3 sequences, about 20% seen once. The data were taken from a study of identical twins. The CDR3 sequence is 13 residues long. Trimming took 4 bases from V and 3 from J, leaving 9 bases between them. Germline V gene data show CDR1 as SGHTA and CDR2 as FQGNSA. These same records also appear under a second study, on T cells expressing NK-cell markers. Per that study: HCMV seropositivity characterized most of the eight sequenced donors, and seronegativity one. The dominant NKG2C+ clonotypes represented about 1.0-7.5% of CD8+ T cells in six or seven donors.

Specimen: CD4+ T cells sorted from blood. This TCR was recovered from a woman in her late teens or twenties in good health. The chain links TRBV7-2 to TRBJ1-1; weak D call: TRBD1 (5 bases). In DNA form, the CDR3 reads TGTGCCAGCAGCTCGGGGGGTTACACTGAAGCTTTCTTT. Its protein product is CASSSGGYTEAFF.